This is a list of T cell receptor beta chains from one sample in a study of OX40 agonist ivuxolimab in advanced cancers. Here immunoSEQ multiplex PCR was the method, and the copy in TCRdb shows in-frame clones only, minus some. The sample carries about 82,000 clones, 90% to 95% recorded once. Sequences were derived from CD4+ or CD8+ T cells sorted from blood, sampled in a trial of the OX40 agonist ivuxolimab. The receptors come from an adult with an advanced solid tumor such as melanoma, head and neck, liver or kidney cancer. Each CDR3 is given with its conserved first and last residue. The D gene is left open where the match is weak. The size entry is marked missing in some rows and otherwise reads once, few, many or a size class.

j_call cdr3_length clone_size v_call d_call cdr3_aa cdr3_nt
TRBJ2-5 13 NA TRBV18 NA CASSPPGQETQYF TGTGCCAGCTCACCACCAGGACAAGAGACCCAGTACTTC
TRBJ1-1 16 NA TRBV25-1 NA CASSESGVAQGTEAFF TGTGCCAGCAGTGAATCGGGGGTGGCCCAGGGCACTGAAGCTTTCTTT
TRBJ2-5 17 NA TRBV19 NA CASSTSSRRAAGETQYF TGTGCCAGTAGTACCTCCTCCCGGCGGGCCGCGGGGGAGACCCAGTACTTC
TRBJ1-5 14 NA TRBV5-8 TRBD1 CASSSGTGGRSQHF TGTGCCAGCAGCTCGGGGACAGGGGGTCGTAGCCAGCATTTT
TRBJ2-5 12 NA TRBV2 NA CASRYGQETQYF TGTGCCAGCCGCTACGGGCAAGAGACCCAGTACTTC
TRBJ2-3 15 NA TRBV6-5 NA CASSYSGQLTDTQYF TGTGCCAGCAGTTACTCGGGACAACTCACAGATACGCAGTATTTT
TRBJ2-6 18 NA TRBV5-1 TRBD1 CASSLEGQGSSGANVLTF TGCGCCAGCAGCTTGGAGGGACAGGGCTCGTCTGGGGCCAACGTCCTGACTTTC
TRBJ1-2 12 NA TRBV5-6 NA CASSLADYGYTF TGTGCCAGCAGCTTGGCGGACTATGGCTACACCTTC
TRBJ1-1 15 NA TRBV5-1 NA CASSLAPDPNTEAFF TGCGCCAGCAGCTTGGCCCCAGACCCTAACACTGAAGCTTTCTTT
TRBJ1-5 12 NA TRBV21-1 NA CASLAGLFSQHF TGTGCCAGCCTAGCAGGGCTTTTCTCCCAGCATTTT
TRBJ2-5 12 once TRBV2 NA CASKGSGRTQYF TGTGCCAGCAAGGGCAGCGGGCGGACCCAGTACTTC
TRBJ2-3 16 NA TRBV7-9 TRBD2 CASSPGLAGYTDTQYF TGTGCCAGCAGCCCAGGACTAGCGGGATACACAGATACGCAGTATTTT
TRBJ2-3 15 NA TRBV4-1 NA CASAPGVVRTDTQYF TGCGCCAGCGCCCCGGGTGTGGTGAGGACAGATACGCAGTATTTT
TRBJ2-1 19 NA TRBV4-2 NA CASSSRQGRAGTLHNEQFF TGTGCCAGCAGCTCGAGACAGGGTCGAGCGGGAACACTACACAATGAGCAGTTCTTC
TRBJ2-3 14 NA TRBV19 NA CASSPPIARSQQYF TGTGCCAGTAGTCCCCCCATAGCTCGGAGTCAACAGTATTTT
TRBJ2-1 13 NA TRBV5-4 NA CASSLELRDEQFF TGTGCCAGCAGCTTAGAGTTGAGGGATGAGCAGTTCTTC
TRBJ2-7 13 NA TRBV10-1 TRBD1 CASSWTGDHEQYF TGCGCCAGCAGCTGGACAGGGGACCACGAGCAGTACTTC
TRBJ2-5 15 NA TRBV5-1 NA CASSPSSVRTETQYF TGCGCCAGCAGTCCCTCTAGCGTCCGGACGGAGACCCAGTACTTC
TRBJ2-4 16 NA TRBV27 TRBD2 CASGGTSANQGNIQYF TGTGCCAGCGGGGGGACTAGCGCAAACCAGGGGAACATTCAGTACTTC
TRBJ2-3 13 few TRBV27 NA CASSRATTDTQYF TGTGCCAGCAGTAGGGCTACGACAGATACGCAGTATTTT
TRBJ1-1 18 NA TRBV7-8 TRBD1 CASSLGQEIGTANTEAFF TGTGCCAGCAGTTTAGGCCAGGAAATAGGGACAGCGAACACTGAAGCTTTCTTT
TRBJ1-1 14 NA TRBV5-1 TRBD1 CASSPQGVNTEAFF TGCGCCAGCAGCCCACAGGGGGTCAACACTGAAGCTTTCTTT
TRBJ1-5 12 NA TRBV28 NA CASRRSNQPQHF TGTGCCAGCAGACGGAGCAATCAGCCCCAGCATTTT
TRBJ1-5 13 NA TRBV5-8 NA CASSLVSNQPQHF TGTGCCAGCAGCTTGGTGTCGAATCAGCCCCAGCATTTT
TRBJ1-2 15 NA TRBV30 TRBD1 CAWSLQEHRGRGYTF TGTGCCTGGAGCCTTCAGGAACACAGGGGGAGAGGCTACACCTTC
TRBJ2-7 13 NA TRBV6-1 NA CASSPGRTYEQYF TGTGCCAGCAGTCCGGGACGAACCTACGAGCAGTACTTC
TRBJ2-2 15 once TRBV7-9 NA CASSSPFMGIGELFF TGTGCCAGCAGCTCCCCCTTCATGGGGATCGGGGAGCTGTTTTTT
TRBJ2-5 13 NA TRBV30 NA CAWGDYLQETQYF TGTGCCTGGGGTGACTACCTCCAAGAGACCCAGTACTTC
TRBJ2-3 14 NA TRBV7-6 TRBD2 CATGLAASTDTQYF TGTGCCACCGGACTAGCGGCTAGCACAGATACGCAGTATTTT
TRBJ1-5 14 NA TRBV7-8 NA CASSLDSGNQPQHF TGTGCCAGCAGCCTCGACAGTGGCAATCAGCCCCAGCATTTT